The 12 T cell receptor beta chains reported below all come from one sample, sequenced in a study of shared clonotypes between healthy human individuals. CD45RO negativity and positive selection for CCR7 defined naive CD8 cells, a population that excluded terminally differentiated effector memory CD45RA+ cells. Sequencing used immunoSEQ multiplex PCR; TCRdb keeps in-frame clones, though not all of them. The data show more than 2 million clones, around 96% seen once. Sequences were obtained from naive CD8+ T cells sorted from blood. Receptors originate from a man between 18 and 35 years old in good health.

This chain links TRBV5-4 with TRBJ2-3; tentatively, D is TRBD1 (8 bases). V dropped 4 bases and J dropped 0 bases, with 21 bases sitting between them. This CDR3 has 18 residues. Germline lookup yields CDR1 SGHNT and CDR2 YYREEE (reference sequence). The CDR3 coding sequence is TGTGCCAGCAGCCCCTCGGGAGGACAGGGTTTGAGCACAGATACGCAGTATTTT. This translates into CASSPSGGQGLSTDTQYF.

The chain employs TRBV7-9 and TRBJ2-7, with 13 bases lining up with TRBD2. Germline CDR1 and CDR2: SEHNR and FQNEAQ (reference sequence). This CDR3 is built from 17 residues. V gave up 4 bases and J gave up 3 bases; unmatched junction bases: 9. The CDR3 protein is CASSSTTSGRRIYEQYF. Written as DNA, the CDR3 is TGTGCCAGCAGCTCGACGACTAGCGGGAGGCGCATCTACGAGCAGTACTTC.

The rearrangement joins TRBV7-9 to TRBJ1-6; 9 positions match TRBD1. Germline values: CDR1 SEHNR, CDR2 FQNEAQ (reference sequence). This CDR3 has 19 amino acids. The junction had 11 bases not matched to a gene; V was cut back by 2 bases and J by 3 bases. The chain's CDR3 is CASSLSLDRGEFYNSPLHF. DNA for the CDR3: TGTGCCAGCAGCTTATCCCTGGACAGGGGAGAATTCTATAATTCACCCCTCCACTTT.

V is TRBV6-4 and J is TRBJ2-7, with 8 bases lining up with TRBD1. V trimming: 7 bases; J trimming: 2 bases; junction bases outside the gene matches: 7. The germline V gene encodes CDR1 MRHNA and CDR2 SNTAGT. The CDR3 is made up of 14 amino acids. The CDR3 region has the DNA TGTGCCAGCAATTGGGACAGGATTCCCTACGAGCAGTACTTC. The encoded protein is CASNWDRIPYEQYF.

A remark on this clone: Different DNA sequences within this sample yield the same CDR3. The chain uses TRBV30 and TRBJ1-1; D unclear. This CDR3 spans 13 amino acids. Germline V gene data show CDR1 as GTSNPN and CDR2 as SVGIG (reference sequence). V was clipped by 0 bases and J by 4 bases, with 9 bases between them. The CDR3 loop reads CAWSVDEGTEAFF. In nucleotides, the CDR3 is TGTGCCTGGAGTGTAGACGAAGGCACTGAAGCTTTCTTT.

The J gene is TRBJ2-1, the V gene TRBV27; TRBD2 matches 10 bases. CDR1 MNHEY and CDR2 SMNVEV come from the germline V gene (reference sequence). Trimming cost V 9 bases and J 7 bases; bases outside gene matches: 6. This CDR3 has 13 residues. This CDR3 reads CASSAGGLNEQFF. CDR3 nucleotide sequence: TGTGCCAGTTCAGCGGGGGGGCTGAATGAGCAGTTCTTC.

The V and J genes are TRBV15 and TRBJ2-7; D not certain. The CDR3 totals 15 residues. Germline V gene lookup returns CDR1 LNHNV and CDR2 YYDKDF (reference sequence). V was shortened by 0 bases and J by 1 base, with 10 bases between the two germline ends. The CDR3 loop reads CATSRDYGSSYEQYF. CDR3 bases: TGTGCCACCAGCAGAGATTACGGCAGTTCCTACGAGCAGTACTTC.

V and J are TRBV4-1 and TRBJ2-7, with unresolved D. The ends were cut back, 4 bases at V and 1 base at J, with 11 bases in the middle. The CDR3 totals 14 residues. Germline CDR1 is MGHRA and CDR2 is YSYEKL. This chain's CDR3 is CASSLLLDSYEQYF. In DNA, the CDR3 is TGCGCCAGCAGCCTTCTTTTAGATTCCTACGAGCAGTACTTC.

The chain has TRBV13 and TRBJ2-7; TRBD2 matches 10 bases. V lost 2 bases and J lost 2; bases outside the gene matches: 0. Germline V gives CDR1 PRHDT, CDR2 FYEKMQ (reference sequence). The CDR3 consists of 14 residues. CDR3 coding DNA: TGTGCCAGCAGCTTACTAGCGGGGGCCTACGAGCAGTACTTC. Amino acid sequence: CASSLLAGAYEQYF.

The V and J genes are TRBV7-9 and TRBJ1-1; D not certain. V was shortened by 0 bases and J by 7 bases, with 6 bases between the two germline ends. The CDR3 runs 12 residues. Germline assignment: CDR1 SEHNR and CDR2 FQNEAQ (reference sequence). The CDR3 DNA reads as TGTGCCAGCAGCTTAGCGGCTCGTGAAGCTTTCTTT. Its translation is CASSLAAREAFF.

The V gene is TRBV25-1, the J gene TRBJ2-7, with 11 positions matching TRBD1. V lost 2 bases and J lost 2; bases outside the gene matches: 2. This CDR3 is 15 amino acids long. Germline V gene lookup returns CDR1 MGHDK and CDR2 SYGVNS. The chain's CDR3 is CASSEVGQGAYEQYF. CDR3 coding DNA: TGTGCCAGCAGTGAAGTGGGACAGGGGGCCTACGAGCAGTACTTC.

The rearrangement uses TRBV6-1 and TRBJ2-7; D might be TRBD1 (6 bases). CDR1 and CDR2 from the germline V gene are MNHNS and SASEGT. This CDR3 spans 14 amino acids. V was trimmed by 7 bases and J by 1 base, leaving 14 bases between them. The CDR3 bases are TGTGCCAGCATACAGGGCTTGTTATCCTACGAGCAGTACTTC. It codes for CASIQGLLSYEQYF.